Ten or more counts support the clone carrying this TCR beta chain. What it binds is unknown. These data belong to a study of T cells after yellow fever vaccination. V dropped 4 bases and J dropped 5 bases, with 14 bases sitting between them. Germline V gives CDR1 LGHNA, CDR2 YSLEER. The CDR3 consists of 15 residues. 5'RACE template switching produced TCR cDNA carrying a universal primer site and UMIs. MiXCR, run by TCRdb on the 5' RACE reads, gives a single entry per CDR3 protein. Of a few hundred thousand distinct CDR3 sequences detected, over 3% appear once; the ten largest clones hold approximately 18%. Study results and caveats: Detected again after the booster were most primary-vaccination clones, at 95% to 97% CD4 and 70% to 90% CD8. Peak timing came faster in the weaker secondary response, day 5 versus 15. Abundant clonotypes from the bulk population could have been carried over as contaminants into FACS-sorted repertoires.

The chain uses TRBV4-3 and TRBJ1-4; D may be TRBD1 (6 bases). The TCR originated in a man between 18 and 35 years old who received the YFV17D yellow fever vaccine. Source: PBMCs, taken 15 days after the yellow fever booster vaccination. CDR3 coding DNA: TGCGCCAGCAGCCTCGGGGGGGGCCCCAATGAAAAACTGTTTTTT. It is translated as CASSLGGGPNEKLFF.